This TCR beta chain is from a study of blood T cell repertoires in COVID-19 (dated by TCRdb to 2018 to 2021). With regard to the full study: Samples from collaborators originated in the United States, Italy and Spain and spanned both the acute and convalescent phases of COVID-19. The repertoires were released in a freely available public database intended as a resource for research on the immune response to SARS-CoV-2. Where available, HLA class I and class II types were obtained from metadata supplied by the sample provider rather than from assay-based typing. Samples were obtained from the ongoing ImmuneRACE study (first 160 participants) and from some 1,200 subjects provided by 6 global collaborators. The prospective study material was composed of cDNA or gDNA derived from T cells, B-cell-depleted T cells, or PBMCs. The sample metadata nearly always contained a de-identified subject ID, COVID-19 status, age in years and sex. Deeply sampled blood TCRbeta repertoires from subjects exposed to, actively infected with, or recovered from COVID-19 were included in the dataset. The investigation overall reported the following: Clinical and demographic metadata were provided uncurated, with the amount varying by source and participant.

The collaborating institutions used their own protocols to collect whole blood in K2EDTA tubes. Collaborator samples were shipped for TCRbeta analysis as frozen whole blood, isolated PBMCs, or DNA extracted from either sample type. From cysteine to phenylalanine, the CDR3 is 15 amino acids long. The kept DNA is CDR3 alone, 45 bases in frame from the first base. CDR1 SGHRS and CDR2 YFSETQ are derived from the germline V gene. V lost 4 bases and J lost 3 bases; the stretch between them is 13 bases long. The immunoSEQ Assay, a bias-controlled multiplex PCR, was used to amplify TCRbeta CDR3 regions from genomic DNA. For the original study's pipeline: Within the assay, amplification of reference gene primers was used to estimate how many nucleated cells each sample contained. Sequence reads were collapsed and filtered to measure the absolute abundance of every unique TCRbeta CDR3 rearrangement. For each sample, productive Simpson clonality was calculated by taking the square root of Simpson's diversity index across productive rearrangements. In TCRdb, the immuneACCESS table is reduced to in-frame sequences with V and J assigned. These tables do not hold every clone; where another copy was compared, an unresolved V gene accounts for under half, and the others remain unexplained. Clonal size and the V and J genes are those of that table, whereas D and trimming came from the DNA. This sample comprises 43,000 or so clones, roughly 87% of them detected only once. The ten largest make up 6.5% to 9% of the sample.

Details on this clone: The clone's antigen remains unknown. No much larger clone exists at a distance of one base, and base qualities are not known.

Sequencing input: peripheral blood. The V and J segments used are TRBV5-1 and TRBJ2-2; TRBD2 is possibly the D segment (5 matching bases). This clonotype was obtained from a man between 60 and 75 years old with active COVID-19. CDR3 reads: CASSRGADHTGELFF. The DNA sequence reads TGCGCCAGCAGCCGAGGAGCGGACCACACCGGGGAGCTGTTTTTT.